A selection of T cell receptor beta chains follows, all from one sample in a study of T cells in Graves' hyperthyroidism and ophthalmopathy. TCRdb re-called the multiplex PCR reads through MiXCR, storing one row per CDR3 protein. The sample records about 370,000 distinct CDR3 sequences, approximately 16% being singletons. Material for sequencing was blood. The receptors here all came from a woman aged 60 to 75 with Graves' ophthalmopathy. Both conserved end residues are part of each CDR3. Fields, in order: D gene, V gene, J gene, clone size, CDR3 protein, CDR3 DNA. The D gene is left open where the match is weak. Clone size is shown for a subset of rows, as once, few, many or a class of expanded clone.

>.|TRBV20-1|TRBJ1-5|.
CSARGLVGNQPQHF
TGCAGTGCTAGAGGGTTAGTTGGGAATCAGCCCCAGCATTTT
>.|TRBV7-2|TRBJ1-2|few
CASSLGRHGYTF
TGTGCCAGCAGCTTAGGCAGGCATGGCTACACCTTC
>.|TRBV2|TRBJ1-4|many
CASKNSGATNEKLFF
TGTGCCAGCAAAAACAGTGGCGCAACTAATGAAAAACTGTTTTTT
>TRBD2|TRBV28|TRBJ2-7|.
CASSFRAGQLIREQYF
TGTGCCAGCAGTTTTAGAGCGGGGCAACTCATTAGAGAGCAGTACTTC
>TRBD1|TRBV5-1|TRBJ2-2|.
CASSHGRGPTGELFF
TGCGCCAGCAGCCATGGCAGGGGGCCCACCGGGGAGCTGTTTTTT
>.|TRBV28|TRBJ2-6|many
CASSLLARAGANVLTF
TGTGCCAGCAGTTTATTAGCCCGGGCTGGGGCCAACGTCCTGACTTTC
>.|TRBV18|TRBJ2-7|.
CASSPPGHIYEQYF
TGTGCCAGCTCACCCCCGGGACACATCTACGAGCAGTACTTC
>.|TRBV20-1|TRBJ2-6|.
CSARDPRTSSGANVLTF
TGCAGTGCTAGAGATCCCCGGACCAGCTCTGGGGCCAACGTCCTGACTTTC
>TRBD1|TRBV3-1|TRBJ1-3|many
CASSQDGTGLTIYF
TGTGCCAGCAGCCAAGACGGGACAGGGCTCACCATATATTTT
>TRBD2|TRBV5-1|TRBJ2-1|few
CASSLGDYSYNEQFF
TGCGCCAGCAGCTTAGGGGACTACTCCTACAATGAGCAGTTCTTC
>TRBD1|TRBV2|TRBJ2-3|many
CASSSGLQTGGSTDTQYF
TGTGCCAGCAGCTCCGGATTACAGACAGGGGGGAGCACAGATACGCAGTATTTT
>TRBD2|TRBV6-6|TRBJ2-7|once
CASSYSPGLRGEQYF
TGTGCCAGCAGTTACTCGCCGGGACTACGCGGCGAGCAGTACTTC
>TRBD1|TRBV25-1|TRBJ1-2|few
CASSGTGDYYGYTF
TGTGCCAGCAGTGGGACAGGGGATTACTATGGCTACACCTTC
>TRBD2|TRBV12-3/TRBV12-4|TRBJ2-1|many
CASSLAGGNNEQFF
TGTGCCAGCAGTTTAGCGGGAGGGAACAATGAGCAGTTCTTC
>.|TRBV6-5|TRBJ1-5|many
CASSYSIGPNQPQHF
TGTGCCAGCAGTTACTCTATAGGGCCAAATCAGCCCCAGCATTTT
>.|TRBV6-9|TRBJ1-3|.
CASSYGLGGGPGNTIYF
TGTGCCAGCAGTTACGGACTGGGCGGCGGGCCTGGAAACACCATATATTTT
>.|TRBV10-3|TRBJ2-7|.
CAISDVDTYEQYF
TGTGCCATCAGTGATGTGGATACCTACGAGCAGTACTTC
>.|TRBV20-1|TRBJ2-5|many
CSARRTVQETQYF
TGCAGTGCTAGACGGACGGTTCAAGAGACCCAGTACTTC
>TRBD1|TRBV9|TRBJ2-7|few
CASSLNAGTGYEQYF
TGTGCCAGCAGTTTGAACGCCGGGACAGGGTACGAGCAGTACTTC
>TRBD1|TRBV29-1|TRBJ2-5|many
CSVEPDRSLTQYF
TGCAGCGTTGAACCGGACAGGTCCCTGACCCAGTACTTC
>.|TRBV20-1|TRBJ2-5|many
CSARRGGGAETQYF
TGCAGTGCCAGGAGGGGAGGGGGCGCGGAGACCCAGTACTTC
>.|TRBV5-1|TRBJ1-1|many
CASSPGTENTEAFF
TGCGCCAGCAGCCCCGGGACGGAGAACACTGAAGCTTTCTTT
>TRBD1|TRBV5-1|TRBJ1-2|many
CASSGTGQAGYTF
TGCGCCAGCAGCGGCACCGGACAGGCTGGCTACACCTTC
>.|TRBV29-1|TRBJ1-1|.
CSVEAGVYEAFF
TGCAGCGTTGAAGCCGGGGTGTATGAAGCTTTCTTT
>TRBD1|TRBV5-1|TRBJ1-2|many
CASSSPPGQGGYGYTF
TGCGCCAGCAGCTCGCCACCCGGACAGGGTGGCTATGGCTACACCTTC
>.|TRBV5-1|TRBJ2-2|many
CASSGGTRNTGELFF
TGCGCCAGCAGTGGTGGAACGAGAAACACCGGGGAGCTGTTTTTT
>.|TRBV18|TRBJ1-6|.
CASSPNRGVGTQNSPLHF
TGTGCCAGCTCACCCAATCGTGGGGTGGGGACTCAGAATTCACCCCTCCACTTT
>.|TRBV12-5|TRBJ1-1|many
CASGPRHTEAFF
TGTGCTAGTGGTCCTAGACACACTGAAGCTTTCTTT
>.|TRBV28|TRBJ1-6|many
CASSTGTSYNSPLHF
TGTGCCAGCAGCACTGGGACAAGCTATAATTCACCCCTCCACTTT
>.|TRBV6-1|TRBJ1-5|many
CATVGGTGPYSNQPQHF
TGTGCCACCGTTGGGGGAACAGGGCCTTATAGCAATCAGCCCCAGCATTTT
>TRBD2|TRBV19|TRBJ2-3|.
CASSPGTSGVLRDTQYF
TGTGCCAGTAGTCCCGGGACTAGCGGAGTCCTAAGGGATACGCAGTATTTT
>TRBD1|TRBV20-1|TRBJ2-5|many
CSVGTGPGETQYF
TGCAGTGTCGGGACAGGGCCCGGGGAGACCCAGTACTTC
>.|TRBV5-6|TRBJ2-2|.
CASTPSPGASGELFF
TGTGCCAGCACCCCGTCCCCGGGGGCATCCGGGGAGCTGTTTTTT
>.|TRBV28|TRBJ2-7|.
CASSPLLGGREQYF
TGTGCCAGCAGCCCACTTTTGGGGGGGCGTGAGCAGTACTTC
>TRBD1|TRBV7-3|TRBJ2-1|.
CASSTTGGAANEQFF
TGTGCCAGCAGCACGACAGGGGGCGCAGCAAATGAGCAGTTCTTC
>TRBD1|TRBV20-1|TRBJ1-5|.
CSARDMTGGRYAPQHF
TGCAGTGCTAGAGATATGACAGGGGGACGGTATGCGCCCCAGCATTTT
>TRBD1|TRBV2|TRBJ1-1|many
CASMPTGEPTEAFF
TGTGCCAGCATGCCCACAGGGGAACCCACTGAAGCTTTCTTT